The rows below give T cell receptor beta chains drawn from one sample of a study of Tregs in tolerant kidney transplant recipients. Sequencing used immunoSEQ multiplex PCR; TCRdb keeps in-frame clones, though not all of them. The profile shows around 16,000 clones, roughly nine tenths of them singletons. Sequenced sample: CD8+ T cells from blood. The receptors shown here come from a human donor in good health. The conserved cysteine and the conserved F or W are not part of the CDR3 here.

j_gene | v_gene | CDR3aa
TRBJ2-1 | TRBV11-2 | ASSRKPSLAEEQNEQF
TRBJ2-7 | TRBV10-1 | ASRGDNWIYEQY
TRBJ2-1 | TRBV6-5 | ASSHSRQGGDEQF
TRBJ1-2 | TRBV6-6 | ASSYSEQDNYGYT
TRBJ1-4 | TRBV9 | ASSVGGGPSEKLF
TRBJ2-5 | TRBV9 | ASSVDGHSAETQY
TRBJ2-3 | TRBV9 | ASSATSGTDTQY
TRBJ2-7 | TRBV7-9 | ASSLGNSGTGFYEQY
TRBJ1-2 | TRBV27 | ASVGTGGPNDLYGYT
TRBJ2-3 | TRBV7-6 | ASSPRSERADTQY
TRBJ1-2 | TRBV9 | ASSAGRGIGGYT
TRBJ2-3 | TRBV7-9 | ASGDLKDRSTDTQY
TRBJ2-5 | TRBV7-9 | ASSPTSGGMPETQY
TRBJ2-7 | TRBV5-6 | ASSFPGPGEQY
TRBJ1-2 | TRBV7-9 | ASSLGGTEHLRGYT
TRBJ1-2 | TRBV4-1 | ASSQQGDYGYT
TRBJ2-3 | TRBV19 | ASSLGSGTQY
TRBJ2-7 | TRBV28 | ASSLISGGRPRPSSQY